Reported below is one T cell receptor (beta chain). This specimen comes from a study of blood T cell repertoires in COVID-19. Turning to the study itself: PBMCs, B-cell-depleted T cells, or T cells provided the cDNA or gDNA that made up the material.

This CDR3 has 11 amino acids. Germline CDR1 and CDR2: KGHDR and SFDVKD. Trimming cost V 4 bases and J 7 bases, with 4 bases left between them. Profiled with immunoSEQ multiplex PCR; TCRdb holds only in-frame clones, not every one. The data show more than 200,000 clones, with 65% to 90% seen just once and roughly 4.6% held by the top ten. Sequencing was carried out using peripheral blood. The chain couples TRBV24-1 to TRBJ2-1; no firm D call. This receptor was obtained from a woman of 80 years or more with active or convalescent COVID-19. CDR3 region: CATSDQNEQFF. The CDR3 DNA is TGTGCCACCAGTGACCAGAATGAGCAGTTCTTC.